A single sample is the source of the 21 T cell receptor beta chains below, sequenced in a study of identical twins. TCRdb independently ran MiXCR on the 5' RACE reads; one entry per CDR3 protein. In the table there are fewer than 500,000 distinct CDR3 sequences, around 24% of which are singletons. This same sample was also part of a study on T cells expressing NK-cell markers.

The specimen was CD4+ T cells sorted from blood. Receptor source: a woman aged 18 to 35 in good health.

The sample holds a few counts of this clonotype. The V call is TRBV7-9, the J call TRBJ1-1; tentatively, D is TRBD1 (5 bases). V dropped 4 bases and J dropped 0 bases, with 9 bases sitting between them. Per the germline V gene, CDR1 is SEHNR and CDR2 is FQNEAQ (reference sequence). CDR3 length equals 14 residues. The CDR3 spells CASSSRVLNTEAFF. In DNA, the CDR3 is TGTGCCAGCAGCTCCAGGGTCCTGAACACTGAAGCTTTCTTT.

CDR3 nucleotides: TGTGCCAGCAGCCAAGATGCAACAGGGGTAGCTTTCTTT. Its translation: CASSQDATGVAFF. The chain has TRBV3-1 and TRBJ1-1, with TRBD1 identical over 7 bases. This CDR3 has 13 residues. Looked up from germline, CDR1 is LGHDT and CDR2 is YNNKEL (reference sequence). Unmatched junction bases numbered 5, after V lost 0 bases and J lost 10 bases. The full variable domain, rest sourced from reference TRBV3-1 and TRBJ1-1, is DTAVSQTPKYLVTQMGNDKSIKCEQNLGHDTMYWYKQDSKKFLKIMFSYNNKELIINETVPNRFSPKSPDKAHLNLHINSLELGDSAVYFCASSQDATGVAFFGQGTRLTVV.

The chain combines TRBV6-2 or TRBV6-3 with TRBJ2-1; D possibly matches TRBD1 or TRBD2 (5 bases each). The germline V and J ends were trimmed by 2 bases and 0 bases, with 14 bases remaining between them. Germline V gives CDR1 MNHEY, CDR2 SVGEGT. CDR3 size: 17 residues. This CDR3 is CASSYLGRGTSYNEQFF. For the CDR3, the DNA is TGTGCCAGCAGTTACCTGGGCAGAGGGACCTCCTACAATGAGCAGTTCTTC.

CDR3 in amino acids: CSTTGRFLAKNIQYF. The CDR3 DNA reads TGCAGTACGACAGGGAGGTTCCTAGCCAAAAACATTCAGTACTTC. The chain is built from TRBV20-1 and TRBJ2-4; D possibly corresponds to TRBD1 (7 bases). Germline values: CDR1 DFQATT, CDR2 SNEGSKA (reference sequence). V was cut by 8 bases and J by 0 bases, with 17 bases left in between. The CDR3 loop spans 15 amino acids.

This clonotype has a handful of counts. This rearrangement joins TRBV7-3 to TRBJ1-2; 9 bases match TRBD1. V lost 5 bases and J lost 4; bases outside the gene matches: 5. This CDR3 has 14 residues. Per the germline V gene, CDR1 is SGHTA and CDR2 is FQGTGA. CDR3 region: CASSRGDRAYGYTF. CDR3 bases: TGTGCCAGCAGCCGGGGGGACAGGGCCTATGGCTACACCTTC.

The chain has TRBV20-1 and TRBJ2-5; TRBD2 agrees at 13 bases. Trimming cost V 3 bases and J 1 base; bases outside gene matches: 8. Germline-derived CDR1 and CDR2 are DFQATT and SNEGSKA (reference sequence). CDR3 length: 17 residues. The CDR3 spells CSARAPGLAGRQETQYF. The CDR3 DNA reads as TGCAGTGCTAGGGCCCCGGGACTAGCGGGACGCCAAGAGACCCAGTACTTC.

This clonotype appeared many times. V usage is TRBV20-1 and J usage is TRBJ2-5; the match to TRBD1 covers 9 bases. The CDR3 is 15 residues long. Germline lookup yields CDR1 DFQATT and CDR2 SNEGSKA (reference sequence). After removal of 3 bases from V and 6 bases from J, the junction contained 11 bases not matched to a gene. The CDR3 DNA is TGCAGTGCTAGTCTTACAGGGGGCTGGGGGAAGACCCAGTACTTC. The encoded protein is CSASLTGGWGKTQYF.

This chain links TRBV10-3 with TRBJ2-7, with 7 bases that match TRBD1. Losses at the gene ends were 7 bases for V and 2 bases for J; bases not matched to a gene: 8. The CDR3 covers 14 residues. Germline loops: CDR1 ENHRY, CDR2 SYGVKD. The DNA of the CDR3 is TGTGCCATCACCGGGACAGCAACAACCTACGAGCAGTACTTC. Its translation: CAITGTATTYEQYF.

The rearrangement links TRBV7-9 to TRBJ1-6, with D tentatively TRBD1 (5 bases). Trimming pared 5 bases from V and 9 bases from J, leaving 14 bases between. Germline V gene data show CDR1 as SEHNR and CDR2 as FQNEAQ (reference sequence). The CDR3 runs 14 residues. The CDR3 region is CASSPQTATSPLHF. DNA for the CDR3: TGTGCCAGCAGCCCCCAGACAGCGACTTCACCCCTCCACTTT.

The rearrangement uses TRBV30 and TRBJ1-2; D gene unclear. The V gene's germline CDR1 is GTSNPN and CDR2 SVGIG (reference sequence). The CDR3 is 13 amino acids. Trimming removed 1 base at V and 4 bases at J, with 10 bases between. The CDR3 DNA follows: TGTGCCTGGAGTGACTCGGTCAGCTATGGCTACACCTTC. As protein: CAWSDSVSYGYTF.

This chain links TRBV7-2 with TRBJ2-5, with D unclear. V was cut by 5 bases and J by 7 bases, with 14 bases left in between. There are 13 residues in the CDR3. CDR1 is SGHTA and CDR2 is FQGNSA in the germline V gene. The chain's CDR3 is CASSLKPGPTQYF. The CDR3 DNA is TGTGCCAGCAGCCTCAAACCAGGCCCGACCCAGTACTTC.

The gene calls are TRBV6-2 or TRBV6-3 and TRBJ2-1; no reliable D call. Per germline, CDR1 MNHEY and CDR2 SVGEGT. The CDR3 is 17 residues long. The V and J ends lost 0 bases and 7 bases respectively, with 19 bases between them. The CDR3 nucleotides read TGTGCCAGCAGTTACTCGAGAAGGCGGCCTAATGGAAATGAGCAGTTCTTC. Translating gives CASSYSRRRPNGNEQFF.

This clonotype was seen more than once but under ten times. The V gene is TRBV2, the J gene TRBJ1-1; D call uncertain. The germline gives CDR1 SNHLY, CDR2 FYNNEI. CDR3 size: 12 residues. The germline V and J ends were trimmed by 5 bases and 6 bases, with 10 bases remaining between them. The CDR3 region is CASSTGKAEAFF. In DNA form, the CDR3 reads TGTGCCAGCAGTACGGGCAAGGCTGAAGCTTTCTTT.

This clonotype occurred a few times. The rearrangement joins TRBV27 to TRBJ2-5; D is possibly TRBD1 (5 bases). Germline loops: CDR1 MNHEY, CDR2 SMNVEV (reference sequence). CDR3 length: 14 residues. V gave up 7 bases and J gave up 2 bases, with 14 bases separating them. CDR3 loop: CASKVSRGQETQYF. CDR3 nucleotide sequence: TGTGCCAGCAAAGTCTCAAGGGGACAAGAGACCCAGTACTTC.

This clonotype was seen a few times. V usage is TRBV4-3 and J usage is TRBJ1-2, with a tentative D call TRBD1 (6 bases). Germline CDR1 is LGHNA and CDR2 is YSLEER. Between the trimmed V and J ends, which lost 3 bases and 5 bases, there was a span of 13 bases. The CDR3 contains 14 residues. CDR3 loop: CASSQKTGSYGYTF. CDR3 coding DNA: TGCGCCAGCAGCCAGAAGACAGGCTCTTATGGCTACACCTTC.

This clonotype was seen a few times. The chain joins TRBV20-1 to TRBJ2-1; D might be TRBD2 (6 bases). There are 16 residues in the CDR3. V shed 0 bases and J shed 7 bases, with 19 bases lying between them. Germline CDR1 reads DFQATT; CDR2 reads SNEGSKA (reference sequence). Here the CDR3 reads CSARDLGRSGGNEQFF. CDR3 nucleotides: TGCAGTGCTAGAGATCTGGGGAGGAGTGGAGGGAATGAGCAGTTCTTC.

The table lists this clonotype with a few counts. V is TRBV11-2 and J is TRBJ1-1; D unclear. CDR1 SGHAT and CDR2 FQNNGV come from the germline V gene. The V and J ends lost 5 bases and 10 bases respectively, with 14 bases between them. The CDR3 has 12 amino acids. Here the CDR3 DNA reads TGTGCCAGCAGCCAAATCGGCAGCCTAGCTTTCTTT. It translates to CASSQIGSLAFF.

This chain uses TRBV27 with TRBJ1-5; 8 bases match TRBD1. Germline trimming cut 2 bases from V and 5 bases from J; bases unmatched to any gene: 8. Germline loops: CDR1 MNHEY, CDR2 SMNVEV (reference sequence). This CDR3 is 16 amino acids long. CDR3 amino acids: CASSLQGAGVYQPQHF. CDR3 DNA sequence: TGTGCCAGCAGTTTACAGGGGGCAGGGGTTTATCAGCCCCAGCATTTT.

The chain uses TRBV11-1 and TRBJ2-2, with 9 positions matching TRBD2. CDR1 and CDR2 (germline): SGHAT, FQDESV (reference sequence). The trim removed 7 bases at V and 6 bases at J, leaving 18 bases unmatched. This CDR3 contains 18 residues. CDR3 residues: CASKDVMDSGGLSGELFF. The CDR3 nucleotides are TGTGCCAGCAAGGACGTGATGGATAGCGGGGGTTTATCCGGGGAGCTGTTTTTT.

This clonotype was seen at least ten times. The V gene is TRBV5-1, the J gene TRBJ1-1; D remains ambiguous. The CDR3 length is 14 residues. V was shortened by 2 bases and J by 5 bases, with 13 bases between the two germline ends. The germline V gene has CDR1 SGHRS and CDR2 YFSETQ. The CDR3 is CASSLEGLGTEAFF. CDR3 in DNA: TGCGCCAGCAGCTTAGAAGGGCTTGGGACTGAAGCTTTCTTT.

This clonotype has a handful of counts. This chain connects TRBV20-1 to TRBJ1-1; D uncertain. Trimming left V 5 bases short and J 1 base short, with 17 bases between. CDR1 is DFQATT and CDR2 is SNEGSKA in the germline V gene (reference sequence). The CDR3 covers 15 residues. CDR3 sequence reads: CSAEAPGRPNTEAFF. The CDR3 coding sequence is TGCAGTGCTGAGGCGCCTGGTAGACCGAACACTGAAGCTTTCTTT.